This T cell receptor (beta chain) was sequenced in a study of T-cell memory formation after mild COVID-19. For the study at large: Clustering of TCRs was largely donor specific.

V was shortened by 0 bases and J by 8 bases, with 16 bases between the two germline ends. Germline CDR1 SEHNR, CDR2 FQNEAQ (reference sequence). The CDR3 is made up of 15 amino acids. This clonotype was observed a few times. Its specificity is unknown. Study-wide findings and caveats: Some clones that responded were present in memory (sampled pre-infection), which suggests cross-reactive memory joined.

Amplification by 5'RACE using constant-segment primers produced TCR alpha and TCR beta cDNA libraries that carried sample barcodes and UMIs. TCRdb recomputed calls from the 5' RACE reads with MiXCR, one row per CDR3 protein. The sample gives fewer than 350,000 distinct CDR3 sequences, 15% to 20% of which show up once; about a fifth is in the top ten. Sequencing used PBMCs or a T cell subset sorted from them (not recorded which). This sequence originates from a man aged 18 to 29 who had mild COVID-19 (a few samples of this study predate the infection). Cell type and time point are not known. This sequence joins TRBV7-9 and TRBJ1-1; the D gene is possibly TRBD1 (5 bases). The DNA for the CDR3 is TGTGCCAGCAGCTTAGCACTGGGGCCTCTCAACGAAGCTTTCTTT. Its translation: CASSLALGPLNEAFF.